This paragraph covers one TCR beta chain sequence. The CDR3 runs to 16 residues. Trimming pared 4 bases from V and 1 base from J, leaving 17 bases between. The germline gives CDR1 SGDLS, CDR2 YYNGEE. This sample is part of a study of shared clonotypes between healthy human individuals. Sequencing used immunoSEQ multiplex PCR; TCRdb keeps in-frame clones, though not all of them. The repertoire holds about 530,000 clones, with about 80% as singletons. The chain couples TRBV9 to TRBJ1-1; D might be TRBD1 (5 bases). The origin of this receptor is a woman aged 40 to 55 in good health. Some clones in this sample may be carry-over from other donors' samples. Sequences were obtained from PBMCs. CDR3 coding DNA: TGTGCCAGCAGCCTAGATCCGGGACTTCCGAACACTGAAGCTTTCTTT. Its translation is CASSLDPGLPNTEAFF.